This is a list of T cell receptor beta chains from one sample in a study of regulatory T cells in long-lasting Graves disease. TCRdb redid the calling of the multiplex PCR reads with MiXCR, one entry per CDR3 protein. The sample includes about 470,000 distinct CDR3 sequences, about 20% of them seen just once. This material consisted of peripheral blood mononuclear cells (PBMCs), taken when the disease was refractory, from a patient treated with antithyroid drugs. These receptors all stem from a female donor with Graves disease. Each CDR3 is given with its conserved first and last residue. A D gene is named only where the DNA matches it firmly. Where a row states a size, it is once, few, many or the class of an expanded clone; other rows omit it.

j_call | d_call | v_call | clone_size | cdr3_aa | cdr3_nt
TRBJ2-1 | NA | TRBV2 | NA | CASSEADSSYNEQFF | TGTGCCAGCAGTGAGGCCGACAGCTCCTACAATGAGCAGTTCTTC
TRBJ2-7 | NA | TRBV7-2 | many | CASSLAHLAPSSYEQYF | TGTGCCAGCAGCTTAGCCCACCTAGCGCCAAGCTCCTACGAGCAGTACTTC
TRBJ2-3 | NA | TRBV5-1 | NA | CASSLEGPTDTQYF | TGCGCCAGCAGCTTGGAAGGGCCCACAGATACGCAGTATTTT
TRBJ1-4 | TRBD1 | TRBV5-1 | NA | CASSPTMQGWTGDEKLFF | TGCGCCAGCAGCCCCACTATGCAGGGGTGGACAGGGGATGAAAAACTGTTTTTT
TRBJ2-2 | TRBD2 | TRBV2 | many | CASSELGLAGANTGELFF | TGTGCCAGCAGTGAACTCGGGCTAGCGGGAGCGAACACCGGGGAGCTGTTTTTT
TRBJ2-2 | NA | TRBV11-2 | many | CASSLGGDTGELFF | TGTGCCAGCAGCTTAGGGGGGGACACCGGGGAGCTGTTTTTT
TRBJ1-1 | NA | TRBV9 | few | CASSERGGTEAFF | TGTGCCAGCAGTGAGCGGGGGGGCACTGAAGCTTTCTTT
TRBJ2-5 | NA | TRBV18 | NA | CTSSPQETQYF | TGTACCAGCTCACCGCAAGAGACCCAGTACTTC
TRBJ1-5 | NA | TRBV30 | few | CAWNRAGGQPQHF | TGTGCCTGGAATCGTGCAGGAGGTCAGCCCCAGCATTTT
TRBJ2-7 | NA | TRBV19 | few | CASSIDPGRTYEQYF | TGTGCCAGTAGTATAGATCCAGGTCGCACCTACGAGCAGTACTTC
TRBJ1-5 | TRBD1 | TRBV6-2/TRBV6-3 | NA | CASRPRGQEDQPQHF | TGTGCCAGCAGGCCTCGGGGACAGGAGGATCAGCCCCAGCATTTT
TRBJ1-6 | NA | TRBV6-5 | many | CASSSGRSSYNSPLHF | TGTGCCAGCAGTTCGGGGCGTTCCTCCTATAATTCACCCCTCCACTTT
TRBJ1-1 | NA | TRBV3-1 | NA | CASSQDFAGTSFF | TGTGCCAGCAGCCAAGATTTCGCAGGGACATCTTTCTTT
TRBJ1-2 | NA | TRBV20-1 | many | CSARDKPNILYGYTF | TGCAGTGCTAGAGACAAACCCAACATTCTCTATGGCTACACCTTC
TRBJ1-1 | TRBD1 | TRBV30 | many | CAWNRDRGNAEAFF | TGTGCCTGGAATAGGGACAGGGGGAACGCTGAAGCTTTCTTT
TRBJ2-2 | NA | TRBV2 | many | CASSDRQGRAGELFF | TGTGCCAGCAGTGACCGGCAGGGGAGGGCCGGGGAGCTGTTTTTT
TRBJ2-7 | NA | TRBV6-2/TRBV6-3 | few | CASSDRFRANSYEQYF | TGTGCCAGCAGTGACAGGTTCCGGGCCAACTCCTACGAGCAGTACTTC
TRBJ1-6 | NA | TRBV28 | many | CATGGVSLLHF | TGTGCCACTGGTGGGGTCAGTCTCCTCCACTTT
TRBJ2-7 | TRBD2 | TRBV18 | many | CASSPSSGGSYEQYF | TGTGCCAGCTCACCATCCAGCGGGGGCTCCTACGAGCAGTACTTC
TRBJ2-5 | NA | TRBV28 | few | CASSVGGAQATAQYF | TGTGCCAGCAGCGTGGGGGGAGCGCAGGCAACGGCCCAGTACTTC
TRBJ2-1 | NA | TRBV19 | NA | CASSWATAAYNEQFF | TGTGCCAGTAGTTGGGCCACCGCGGCCTACAATGAGCAGTTCTTC
TRBJ2-5 | NA | TRBV20-1 | many | CSAGGPEPQETQYF | TGCAGTGCTGGGGGGCCCGAGCCCCAAGAGACCCAGTACTTC
TRBJ2-7 | NA | TRBV6-5 | few | CASSYSARATSYEQYF | TGTGCCAGCAGTTACTCCGCCCGGGCAACCTCCTACGAGCAGTACTTC
TRBJ1-1 | NA | TRBV5-6 | few | CASSPQGRTEAFF | TGTGCCAGCAGCCCACAGGGTCGGACTGAAGCTTTCTTT
TRBJ1-1 | NA | TRBV12-3/TRBV12-4 | many | CASLGPGAFQAFF | TGTGCCAGTTTGGGGCCAGGGGCCTTTCAAGCTTTCTTT
TRBJ1-3 | NA | TRBV18 | NA | CASSPSHGNTIYF | TGTGCCAGCTCACCATCACACGGAAACACCATATATTTT
TRBJ2-7 | TRBD2 | TRBV29-1 | many | CSVGTSGSTYEQYF | TGCAGCGTTGGGACTAGCGGGAGTACGTACGAGCAGTACTTC
TRBJ2-7 | TRBD2 | TRBV27 | many | CASSPSGRYEQYF | TGTGCCAGCAGTCCTAGCGGGAGATACGAGCAGTACTTC
TRBJ2-7 | NA | TRBV7-2 | NA | CASSFRTQSYEQYF | TGTGCCAGCAGCTTCCGGACTCAGTCCTACGAGCAGTACTTC
TRBJ1-1 | NA | TRBV7-9 | NA | CASSLAQGSDTEAFF | TGTGCCAGCAGCTTAGCGCAGGGTTCGGACACTGAAGCTTTCTTT
TRBJ2-2 | TRBD2 | TRBV7-8 | many | CASSLDLGRASTGELFF | TGTGCCAGCAGCTTAGATCTCGGGAGGGCCAGCACCGGGGAGCTGTTTTTT
TRBJ2-1 | NA | TRBV30 | NA | CAWSGGGRSYNEQFF | TGTGCCTGGAGTGGGGGGGGGCGATCCTACAATGAGCAGTTCTTC
TRBJ1-4 | NA | TRBV2 | many | CASRGGNEKLFF | TGTGCCAGCAGAGGGGGTAATGAAAAACTGTTTTTT
TRBJ2-7 | TRBD2 | TRBV7-3 | many | CASSLLTSGRAGQYF | TGTGCCAGCAGCCTCCTGACTAGCGGGAGGGCCGGGCAGTACTTC
TRBJ1-4 | NA | TRBV2 | NA | CASGSLTDEKPFF | TGTGCCAGCGGCAGTTTAACTGATGAAAAACCGTTTTTT
TRBJ2-1 | TRBD2 | TRBV11-2 | NA | CASSLQAGGLHNEQFF | TGTGCCAGCAGCTTACAGGCGGGAGGGCTCCACAATGAGCAGTTCTTC
TRBJ2-5 | TRBD2 | TRBV28 | many | CASSLLLAGGEETQYF | TGTGCCAGCAGTTTGCTCCTAGCGGGAGGGGAAGAGACCCAGTACTTC
TRBJ1-2 | NA | TRBV6-1 | many | CASSAYEGYTF | TGTGCCAGCAGCGCCTATGAAGGCTACACCTTC
TRBJ2-1 | TRBD2 | TRBV20-1 | NA | CSARQRAGSYYNEQFF | TGCAGTGCTAGGCAGAGAGCGGGATCTTACTACAATGAGCAGTTCTTC
TRBJ1-2 | NA | TRBV29-1 | many | CSVEGWGNYGYTF | TGCAGCGTTGAGGGGTGGGGAAACTATGGCTACACCTTC
TRBJ2-6 | NA | TRBV6-1 | few | CASQRSGANVLTF | TGTGCCAGCCAGCGCTCTGGGGCCAACGTCCTGACTTTC
TRBJ1-4 | NA | TRBV6-5 | NA | CASSYPQVQKKLFF | TGTGCCAGCAGTTACCCACAGGTGCAGAAAAAACTGTTTTTT
TRBJ2-5 | NA | TRBV2 | many | CSHNGAEQETQYF | TGTTCACATAACGGGGCGGAGCAAGAGACCCAGTACTTC
TRBJ1-1 | NA | TRBV28 | NA | CASSFPGDGPFF | TGTGCCAGCAGTTTCCCAGGGGATGGACCTTTCTTT
TRBJ2-2 | TRBD2 | TRBV29-1 | NA | CSVEELATGELFF | TGCAGCGTTGAAGAACTAGCGACCGGGGAGCTGTTTTTT
TRBJ2-1 | NA | TRBV5-1 | NA | CASSMGRRPSYNEQFF | TGCGCCAGCAGCATGGGACGGCGACCCTCCTACAATGAGCAGTTCTTC
TRBJ1-2 | NA | TRBV7-2 | many | CASSFLPLYGYTF | TGTGCCAGCAGCTTCCTGCCCCTGTATGGCTACACCTTC
TRBJ2-7 | TRBD1 | TRBV5-1 | many | CASSWGDRERQYF | TGCGCCAGCAGCTGGGGAGACAGGGAACGGCAGTACTTC
TRBJ1-6 | NA | TRBV12-3/TRBV12-4 | many | CASSLRSSNSPLHF | TGTGCCAGCAGCCTACGATCCTCTAATTCACCCCTCCACTTT
TRBJ2-1 | NA | TRBV20-1 | NA | CSARELGKGIYNEQFF | TGCAGTGCTAGAGAGTTAGGGAAGGGGATCTACAATGAGCAGTTCTTC